This T cell receptor (beta chain) was identified during a study of radiotherapy plus CTLA-4 blockade in lung cancer. Study-level background: Objective responses emerged in around a sixth of patients, and 31% attained disease control.

Concerning this clone: Its antigen is unidentified.

Repertoires were generated with immunoSEQ multiplex PCR, while TCRdb's copy carries only in-frame clones and drops some. The sample contains about 59,000 clones, under 75% of which appear only once. Focal radiation with ipilimumab CTLA-4 blockade was given to patients with chemo-refractory metastatic non-small-cell lung cancer. Findings and caveats of the study: Early clonal dynamics of blood T cells, together with interferon-beta, were reported as the best response predictor. An expansion of tumor-derived TCR clones occurred in blood after radiotherapy plus ipilimumab.

The V gene lost 4 bases and the J gene lost 2 bases, with 13 bases spanning the gap. Germline loops: CDR1 SGHRS, CDR2 YFSETQ. The CDR3 contains 14 residues. This receptor was obtained from a human donor with non-small cell lung cancer whose response to radiotherapy plus ipilimumab could not be evaluated. Sequences were derived from peripheral blood, sampled from a patient treated with radiotherapy plus ipilimumab. The J gene is TRBJ2-7, the V gene TRBV5-1; a possible D gene is TRBD2 (5 bases). This chain's CDR3 is CASSQDFPPYEQYF. The CDR3, as DNA: TGCGCCAGCAGCCAGGACTTCCCACCCTACGAGCAGTACTTC.